Included here is one T cell receptor (beta chain) sequence, with context. This specimen belongs to a study of shared clonotypes between healthy human individuals. V lost 1 base and J 8 bases, leaving 23 bases between the germline ends. Per the germline V gene, CDR1 is SQVTM and CDR2 is ANQGSEA. The CDR3 spans 16 residues. Only in-frame clones appear in the TCRdb table, and some are missing; sequencing was by immunoSEQ multiplex PCR. In the table there are under 120,000 clones, roughly 66% of which are singletons. The specimen sequenced was memory CD8+ T cells sorted from blood. The subset denotes: CD45RO+ cells pooled with CCR7-negative TemRA cells. The clonotype comes from a woman aged 25 to 39 in good health. The chain couples TRBV29-1 to TRBJ1-2; weak D call: TRBD1 (5 bases). This CDR3 reads CSVEVAFRGPRSGYTF. The CDR3 DNA reads as TGCAGCGTTGAAGTAGCCTTTAGGGGCCCTAGGTCGGGCTACACCTTC.